This entry lists 32 T cell receptor beta chains sequenced from one sample in a study of blood T cell repertoires in COVID-19. This table comes from immunoSEQ multiplex PCR, and its TCRdb copy is limited to in-frame clones, with some not included. Of a few hundred thousand clones in the sample, 84% were seen once. The sample was peripheral blood. The receptors were sampled from a woman of 80 years or more with COVID-19, enrolled during active disease.

The gene calls are TRBV7-9 and TRBJ1-1, with 9 bases lining up with TRBD1. J lost 4 bases, V lost 4 bases, and 7 bases had no gene match. This CDR3 spans 15 amino acids. Germline V gives CDR1 SEHNR, CDR2 FQNEAQ (reference sequence). The CDR3 nucleotides read TGTGCCAGCAGCTCCCTACAGGGGGCCGGCACTGAAGCTTTCTTT. Protein sequence: CASSSLQGAGTEAFF.

The rearrangement uses TRBV11-2 and TRBJ2-5, with 7 bases aligning to TRBD1. CDR1 is SGHAT and CDR2 is FQNNGV in the germline V gene. CDR3 length: 15 amino acids. Unmatched junction bases numbered 11, after V lost 5 bases and J lost 5 bases. CDR3 nucleotides: TGTGCCAGCAGCCTGAGGACAGGAGGCGGTGAGACCCAGTACTTC. It encodes CASSLRTGGGETQYF.

The CDR3 coding sequence is TGTGCCAGTAGTTCCGTGACGGGGAGCACTGAAGCTTTCTTT. Translated: CASSSVTGSTEAFF. The chain recombines TRBV19 with TRBJ1-1, with D unclear. The ends were cut back, 5 bases at V and 4 bases at J, with 14 bases in the middle. CDR3 length: 14 amino acids. Per the germline V gene, CDR1 is LNHDA and CDR2 is SQIVND (reference sequence).

Only one count was recorded for this clone. The gene calls are TRBV2 and TRBJ1-4, with D unresolved. This CDR3 spans 13 amino acids. Trimming stripped 6 bases from V and 8 bases from J, with 13 bases between. Germline values: CDR1 SNHLY, CDR2 FYNNEI. The CDR3 loop reads CASRDSGTEKLFF. CDR3 coding DNA: TGTGCCAGCAGGGATTCGGGAACAGAAAAACTGTTTTTT.

The chain uses TRBV6-5 and TRBJ1-1; 8 bases are shared with TRBD1. CDR1 MNHEY and CDR2 SVGAGI come from the germline V gene. The CDR3 length is 15 residues. Trimming took 4 bases from V and 4 from J; bases not matched to a gene: 8. CDR3 DNA: TGTGCCAGCAGTTTGGACAGGGCCGCCTCCACTGAAGCTTTCTTT. Its translation is CASSLDRAASTEAFF.

The gene calls are TRBV18 and TRBJ2-2; the match to TRBD1 covers 8 bases. CDR1 and CDR2 (germline): KGHSH, LQKENI. J gave up 0 bases and V 3 bases, and 12 bases lay outside the gene matches. The CDR3 sequence is 19 residues long. CDR3 sequence reads: CASSPQGQEFPANTGELFF. The CDR3 DNA reads as TGTGCCAGCTCACCTCAGGGACAGGAGTTCCCCGCGAACACCGGGGAGCTGTTTTTT. The whole variable domain, filled in from reference TRBV18 and TRBJ2-2, reads NAGVMQNPRHLVRRRGQEARLRCSPMKGHSHVYWYRQLPEEGLKFMVYLQKENIIDESGMPKERFSAEFPKEGPSILRIQQVVRGDSAAYFCASSPQGQEFPANTGELFFGEGSRLTVL.

The chain joins TRBV28 to TRBJ1-5, with no clear D. CDR3 size: 15 residues. The germline V and J ends were trimmed by 4 bases and 4 bases, with 14 bases remaining between them. Looked up from germline, CDR1 is MDHEN and CDR2 is SYDVKM. The CDR3 is CASSYPGGLNQPQHF. For the CDR3, the DNA is TGTGCCAGCAGTTACCCCGGCGGTTTAAATCAGCCCCAGCATTTT.

V is TRBV10-3 and J is TRBJ1-2; no firm D call. CDR3 length: 14 residues. CDR1 is ENHRY, CDR2 SYGVKD, per germline. V lost 3 bases, J lost 4 bases, and 12 bases lay in between. CDR3 region: CAISDPGVTYGYTF. The CDR3 DNA reads TGTGCCATCAGTGACCCCGGGGTGACCTATGGCTACACCTTC.

CDR3 amino acids: CASSLTGSNTEAFF. CDR3 DNA sequence: TGTGCCAGCAGTTTAACAGGATCGAACACTGAAGCTTTCTTT. J is TRBJ1-1 and V is TRBV6-5, with D possibly matching TRBD1 (5 bases). The CDR3 runs 14 residues. The germline V gene encodes CDR1 MNHEY and CDR2 SVGAGI. V lost 4 bases to trimming and J lost 1 base, with 10 bases between them.

This rearrangement joins TRBV6-2 or TRBV6-3 to TRBJ2-5; 10 positions agree with TRBD2. Unmatched junction bases numbered 16, after V lost 5 bases and J lost 1 base. Per germline, CDR1 MNHEY and CDR2 SVGEGT. This CDR3 spans 19 amino acids. The CDR3, as DNA: TGTGCCAGCAGTCCCAAGTCCATAATACTAGCGGGGTTCCAAGAGACCCAGTACTTC. This sequence encodes CASSPKSIILAGFQETQYF.

The chain joins TRBV4-1 to TRBJ1-1; TRBD1 aligns across 7 bases. With 1 base clipped from V and 5 bases from J, the junction kept 4 bases outside the gene matches. The CDR3 has 14 amino acids. Germline CDR1 and CDR2: MGHRA and YSYEKL. The CDR3 DNA is TGCGCCAGCAGCCAAGGACAGGGATGGACTGAAGCTTTCTTT. It encodes CASSQGQGWTEAFF.

The rearrangement joins TRBV6-5 to TRBJ2-2, with D unclear. The V and J ends lost 6 bases and 5 bases respectively, with 4 bases between them. Germline V gene data show CDR1 as MNHEY and CDR2 as SVGAGI. The CDR3 spans 11 residues. Here the CDR3 DNA reads TGTGCCAGCAGACATACCGGGGAGCTGTTTTTT. Protein product: CASRHTGELFF.

This chain links TRBV30 with TRBJ1-2; D call uncertain. The CDR3 runs 16 residues. V dropped 2 bases and J dropped 4 bases, with 20 bases sitting between them. The germline CDR1 and CDR2 sequences are GTSNPN and SVGIG (reference sequence). In DNA, the CDR3 is TGTGCCTGGAGTCCCCTCGCGACTAAGCCCCTCTATGGCTACACCTTC. The encoded protein is CAWSPLATKPLYGYTF.

The chain joins TRBV28 to TRBJ1-1, with 7 bases identical to TRBD1. The V segment lost 5 bases and the J segment 5 bases; nucleotides outside the gene matches: 14. The length of the CDR3 is 16 residues. Germline V lookup: CDR1 MDHEN, CDR2 SYDVKM. The CDR3 reads CASSIRQGVGRTEAFF. The CDR3 nucleotides are TGTGCCAGCAGTATCCGACAGGGAGTAGGACGGACTGAAGCTTTCTTT.

The CDR3: CASSSAGGLGTDTQYF. DNA for the CDR3: TGCGCCAGCAGCTCTGCGGGGGGACTAGGGACAGATACGCAGTATTTT. The gene calls are TRBV5-1 and TRBJ2-3; 8 positions match TRBD2. The J segment lost 3 bases and the V segment lost 3 bases, leaving 9 bases of the junction unmatched. CDR3 size: 16 residues. In germline, CDR1 is SGHRS, CDR2 YFSETQ.

The chain joins TRBV9 to TRBJ2-2; D perhaps matches TRBD2 (7 bases). The germline V and J ends were trimmed by 6 bases and 5 bases, with 23 bases remaining between them. The germline CDR1 and CDR2 sequences are SGDLS and YYNGEE. The CDR3 loop spans 17 amino acids. Here the CDR3 DNA reads TGTGCCAGCACCATAACCAGTGGGGGGGCTTTAACCGGGGAGCTGTTTTTT. Protein: CASTITSGGALTGELFF.

The chain couples TRBV7-9 to TRBJ2-5; the match to TRBD1 covers 7 bases. Germline trimming cut 5 bases from V and 0 bases from J; bases unmatched to any gene: 6. The CDR3 has 15 amino acids. Germline values: CDR1 SEHNR, CDR2 FQNEAQ (reference sequence). CDR3 sequence: CASSRRDSHQETQYF. The CDR3 bases are TGTGCCAGCAGCCGTCGGGACAGCCACCAAGAGACCCAGTACTTC. The full variable domain, its missing parts supplied by reference TRBV7-9 and TRBJ2-5, is DTGVSQNPRHKITKRGQNVTFRCDPISEHNRLYWYRQTLGQGPEFLTYFQNEAQLEKSRLLSDRFSAERPKGSFSTLEIQRTEQGDSAMYLCASSRRDSHQETQYFGPGTRLLVL.

The chain uses TRBV5-1 and TRBJ2-3, with 7 bases fitting TRBD1. The CDR3 sequence is 15 residues long. The trim removed 2 bases at V and 2 bases at J, leaving 5 bases unmatched. From germline, CDR1 is SGHRS and CDR2 YFSETQ. The CDR3 nucleotides read TGCGCCAGCAGCTTACCCACAGGGGACACAGATACGCAGTATTTT. The encoded protein is CASSLPTGDTDTQYF.

This clone was detected only a few times. The CDR3 protein is CASSRTGKETQYF. CDR3 DNA sequence: TGTGCCAGCAGTCGGACAGGGAAAGAGACCCAGTACTTC. V is TRBV5-4 and J is TRBJ2-5; 8 nucleotides agree with TRBD1. The ends lost 5 bases at V and 3 bases at J; junction bases unmatched: 3. The CDR3 spans 13 residues. Germline CDR1 reads SGHNT; CDR2 reads YYREEE (reference sequence).

The genes are TRBV24-1 and TRBJ1-1, with TRBD1 as a possible D gene (6 bases). This CDR3 comprises 17 residues. Germline-derived CDR1 and CDR2 are KGHDR and SFDVKD. Deletions cut 2 bases from V and 7 bases from J, with 22 bases between. DNA of the CDR3: TGTGCCACCAGTGATTCTGCGGACAGCCCGATTAACGGTGAAGCTTTCTTT. Translating it yields CATSDSADSPINGEAFF.

The chain recombines TRBV28 with TRBJ1-5, with TRBD1 as a possible D gene (6 bases). Germline assignment: CDR1 MDHEN and CDR2 SYDVKM. CDR3 size: 18 residues. V lost 5 bases and J 2 bases, leaving 22 bases between the germline ends. CDR3 DNA sequence: TGTGCCAGCAGTGTGCCGGATGGGGGCAAAGGGGGCAATCAGCCCCAGCATTTT. Its translation is CASSVPDGGKGGNQPQHF.

The chain combines TRBV25-1 with TRBJ1-1; D possibly corresponds to TRBD1 (6 bases). The germline V gene encodes CDR1 MGHDK and CDR2 SYGVNS. The ends were cut back, 6 bases at V and 0 bases at J, with 11 bases in the middle. The CDR3 covers 14 residues. The CDR3 DNA sequence: TGTGCCAGCAGATCGGGACAAGTGAACACTGAAGCTTTCTTT. It is translated as CASRSGQVNTEAFF. Based on the CDR3 plus reference TRBV25-1 and TRBJ1-1, the full variable domain is EADIYQTPRYLVIGTGKKITLECSQTMGHDKMYWYQQDPGMELHLIHYSYGVNSTEKGDLSSESTVSRIRTEHFPLTLESARPSHTSQYLCASRSGQVNTEAFFGQGTRLTVV.

The chain carries TRBV20-1 and TRBJ1-2; a weak D match, TRBD1 (6 bases). The CDR3 runs 11 residues. Germline values: CDR1 DFQATT, CDR2 SNEGSKA (reference sequence). In nucleotides, the CDR3 is TGCACAGGACAGAGTAACTATGGCTACACCTTC. Protein product: CTGQSNYGYTF.

This CDR3 is CASRTGQLANYGYTF. As DNA, the CDR3 is TGTGCCAGTAGAACGGGACAGCTAGCTAACTATGGCTACACCTTC. The chain uses TRBV19 and TRBJ1-2; TRBD1 agrees at 7 bases. This CDR3 has 15 residues. J lost 0 bases, V lost 6 bases, and 7 bases had no gene match. CDR1 and CDR2 from the germline V gene are LNHDA and SQIVND (reference sequence).

The chain is built from TRBV27 and TRBJ1-1; maybe TRBD1 (5 bases). Germline values: CDR1 MNHEY, CDR2 SMNVEV (reference sequence). This CDR3 contains 15 residues. The V and J ends lost 4 bases and 0 bases respectively, with 12 bases between them. CDR3 sequence reads: CASSSLQVMNTEAFF. CDR3 DNA sequence: TGTGCCAGCAGTTCATTACAGGTGATGAACACTGAAGCTTTCTTT.

V and J are TRBV3-1 (or the pseudogene TRBV3-2) and TRBJ1-1; D is undetermined. The CDR3 sequence is 11 residues long. V was cut by 1 base and J by 11 bases, with 8 bases left in between. Looked up from germline, CDR1 is LGHDT and CDR2 is YNNKEL (reference sequence). CDR3 in DNA: TGTGCCAGCAGCCAAGTAGGAGAGGCTTTCTTT. Translating it yields CASSQVGEAFF.

The CDR3 DNA sequence: TGTGCCAGCAGTTTAAAGGGAAGGGGCTACTATGGCTACACCTTC. It translates to CASSLKGRGYYGYTF. V usage is TRBV28 and J usage is TRBJ1-2, with D possibly being TRBD1 (5 bases). The V end lost 2 bases, the J end lost 3 bases, and 13 bases lay between the germline ends. Germline CDR1 reads MDHEN; CDR2 reads SYDVKM. The length of the CDR3 is 15 residues.

This chain connects TRBV7-2 to TRBJ1-3, with a possible D match to TRBD1 (5 bases). Germline values: CDR1 SGHTA, CDR2 FQGNSA. Trimming took 6 bases from V and 4 from J, leaving 16 bases between them. The CDR3 covers 15 residues. The CDR3 region is CASSLSTGRGNTIYF. The CDR3 DNA is TGTGCCAGCAGTCTCAGTACAGGACGGGGAAACACCATATATTTT.

The chain carries TRBV5-1 and TRBJ1-1; a possible D gene is TRBD1 (6 bases). Between the trimmed V and J ends, which lost 3 bases and 0 bases, there was a span of 12 bases. Germline lookup yields CDR1 SGHRS and CDR2 YFSETQ. The CDR3 totals 15 residues. In DNA, the CDR3 is TGCGCCAGCAGCTCGGGTGGACAGATGAACACTGAAGCTTTCTTT. It translates to CASSSGGQMNTEAFF. The complete variable domain, with remaining parts taken from reference TRBV5-1 and TRBJ1-1, reads KAGVTQTPRYLIKTRGQQVTLSCSPISGHRSVSWYQQTPGQGLQFLFEYFSETQRNKGNFPGRFSGRQFSNSRSEMNVSTLELGDSALYLCASSSGGQMNTEAFFGQGTRLTVV.

This clone turned up a few times. V and J are TRBV7-6 and TRBJ1-2; 8 bases align to TRBD1. CDR1 and CDR2 from the germline V gene are SGHVS and FNYEAQ. The CDR3 spans 19 residues. Trimming cost V 4 bases and J 4 bases; bases outside gene matches: 20. The CDR3 DNA reads TGTGCCAGCAGCTCCACCCCCACAGGGGGTATCATTTCTGGCTATGGCTACACCTTC. It encodes CASSSTPTGGIISGYGYTF. Together with reference TRBV7-6 and TRBJ1-2, the CDR3 gives the full variable domain: GAGVSQSPRYKVTKRGQDVALRCDPISGHVSLYWYRQALGQGPEFLTYFNYEAQQDKSGLPNDRFSAERPEGSISTLTIQRTEQRDSAMYRCASSSTPTGGIISGYGYTFGSGTRLTVV.

V gene TRBV6-2 or TRBV6-3 combines with J gene TRBJ1-1, with D tentatively TRBD1 (6 bases). V was cut by 4 bases and J by 2 bases, with 8 bases left in between. Germline CDR1 reads MNHEY; CDR2 reads SVGEGT. There are 13 residues in the CDR3. CDR3 DNA sequence: TGTGCCAGCAGTTGGACAGCCAACACTGAAGCTTTCTTT. Amino acid sequence: CASSWTANTEAFF.

The V gene is TRBV5-1, the J gene TRBJ2-2; 7 nucleotides align to TRBD2. Germline loops: CDR1 SGHRS, CDR2 YFSETQ. With 6 bases clipped from V and 1 base from J, the junction kept 9 bases outside the gene matches. This CDR3 region has 16 residues. The CDR3 sequence: CASTPGGFRNTGELFF. CDR3 DNA: TGCGCCAGCACCCCGGGGGGTTTCAGGAACACCGGGGAGCTGTTTTTT.